This T cell receptor (beta chain) was sequenced for a study of cytomegalovirus exposure and HLA in healthy donors. Study outcomes and limitations: With later analysis, a missense DCLRE1C variant became linked to TCR beta V- and J-gene trimming. Solely CMV serostatus was available to characterize immune exposure. Association of approximately 18,000 TCR beta sequences with HLA alleles was found at 0.05 false discovery rate in a later analysis.

This PCR relied on a set of 60 Vbeta primers and 13 Jbeta primers. Some clones are missing from TCRdb's copy, which holds only in-frame ones; the method was immunoSEQ multiplex PCR. The table includes more than 85,000 clones, around 80% detected once. CDR1 is SGHRS, CDR2 YFSETQ, per germline. V shed 3 bases and J shed 6 bases, with 21 bases lying between them. The CDR3 sequence is 16 residues long. Remarks on this clone: The antigen is undetermined.

The V and J genes are TRBV5-1 and TRBJ1-1; tentatively, D is TRBD1 (6 bases). The receptor's source is a male donor in good health and CMV-seropositive. Sample: PBMCs. This CDR3 reads CASSSNLLAGAPEAFF. In DNA form, the CDR3 reads TGCGCCAGCAGCTCAAATTTGTTGGCAGGGGCCCCTGAAGCTTTCTTT. The entire variable domain, with the rest obtained from reference TRBV5-1 and TRBJ1-1, is as follows: KAGVTQTPRYLIKTRGQQVTLSCSPISGHRSVSWYQQTPGQGLQFLFEYFSETQRNKGNFPGRFSGRQFSNSRSEMNVSTLELGDSALYLCASSSNLLAGAPEAFFGQGTRLTVV.